A single sample gave rise to the 14 T cell receptor beta chains below, sequenced in a study of blood T cell repertoires in COVID-19. TCRdb's copy holds only in-frame clones and misses some; the assay was immunoSEQ multiplex PCR. The table records about 360,000 clones, roughly four fifths of them present only once. The sample taken for sequencing was peripheral blood. Receptors originate from a human donor with acute or convalescent COVID-19. The donor label of this sample is uncertain.

V usage is TRBV5-6 and J usage is TRBJ2-1, with TRBD2 matching over 8 bases. This CDR3 spans 16 amino acids. With V trimmed by 1 base and J by 0 bases, 3 bases remained unmatched. CDR1 and CDR2 (germline): SGHDT, YYEEEE. CDR3 nucleotide sequence: TGTGCCAGCAGCTTGCGAAGCGGGAGCTCCTACAATGAGCAGTTCTTC. This gives the protein CASSLRSGSSYNEQFF.

The genes are TRBV6-4 and TRBJ2-2, with unresolved D. The CDR3 is 13 residues long. CDR1 and CDR2 (germline): MRHNA, SNTAGT. Trimming removed 5 bases from V and 3 bases from J, with 7 bases in between. The DNA of the CDR3 is TGTGCCAGCAGTCCCGCGGACACCGGGGAGCTGTTTTTT. As protein: CASSPADTGELFF.

The chain's CDR3 is CASSPRPISLAGGNNEQFF. CDR3 DNA: TGTGCCAGTAGTCCCCGACCAATTTCACTAGCGGGAGGGAACAATGAGCAGTTCTTC. J is TRBJ2-1 and V is TRBV19; 13 bases map to TRBD2. Trimming at V came to 5 bases and at J to 5 bases, leaving 15 bases not matched to a gene. Germline values: CDR1 LNHDA, CDR2 SQIVND (reference sequence). The CDR3 totals 19 residues.

The rearrangement links TRBV18 to TRBJ1-2; weak D call: TRBD1 (5 bases). This CDR3 has 12 amino acids. Germline CDR1 and CDR2: KGHSH and LQKENI. The ends were cut back, 3 bases at V and 8 bases at J, with 10 bases in the middle. The CDR3 reads CASSPLQEGYTF. The CDR3 nucleotides read TGTGCCAGCTCACCGTTACAGGAGGGCTACACCTTC.

The V call is TRBV15, the J call TRBJ2-1; 9 nucleotides align to TRBD1. There are 15 residues in the CDR3. The J segment lost 4 bases and the V segment lost 1 base, leaving 2 bases of the junction unmatched. CDR1 is LNHNV and CDR2 is YYDKDF in the germline V gene (reference sequence). For the CDR3, the DNA is TGTGCCACCAGCAGAGCGACAGGGGGTTACAATGAGCAGTTCTTC. Its protein is CATSRATGGYNEQFF.

The chain recombines TRBV6-1 with TRBJ2-6; 7 bases are a match to TRBD1. Trimming at V came to 4 bases and at J to 0 bases, leaving 9 bases not matched to a gene. The germline V gene encodes CDR1 MNHNS and CDR2 SASEGT. The CDR3 runs to 18 residues. CDR3 in DNA: TGTGCCAGCAGTGGGACAGGATCATCTCTCTCTGGGGCCAACGTCCTGACTTTC. Translating it yields CASSGTGSSLSGANVLTF.

V usage is TRBV5-5 and J usage is TRBJ2-3; TRBD2 agrees at 13 bases. Germline V gives CDR1 SGHKS, CDR2 YYEKEE (reference sequence). This CDR3 is 16 amino acids long. J gave up 6 bases and V 1 base, and 5 bases lay outside the gene matches. CDR3 sequence: CASSLTSGRGTDTQYF. The CDR3 coding sequence is TGTGCCAGCAGCTTGACTAGCGGGAGGGGAACTGATACGCAGTATTTT.

This sequence joins TRBV7-2 and TRBJ1-1; 8 bases agree with TRBD1. Germline CDR1 reads SGHTA; CDR2 reads FQGNSA. The CDR3 length is 14 residues. Losses at the gene ends were 5 bases for V and 6 bases for J; bases not matched to a gene: 8. CDR3 amino acids: CASSPTYRGSEAFF. The CDR3, as DNA: TGTGCCAGCAGCCCGACCTACAGGGGGTCTGAAGCTTTCTTT.

This clone was found a few times. The CDR3 sequence is CASSPLPTSGGSNEQFF. DNA for the CDR3: TGTGCCAGCTCACCCTTACCGACTAGCGGGGGCTCCAATGAGCAGTTCTTC. The gene calls are TRBV18 and TRBJ2-1, with TRBD2 matching over 12 bases. Unmatched junction bases numbered 9, after V lost 3 bases and J lost 6 bases. Germline V CDR1 and CDR2: KGHSH, LQKENI. The CDR3 is 17 residues long.

This chain connects TRBV7-6 to TRBJ2-2; tentative D call: TRBD1 (5 bases). Between the trimmed V and J ends, which lost 5 bases and 2 bases, there was a span of 9 bases. CDR1 SGHVS and CDR2 FNYEAQ come from the germline V gene. The CDR3 runs 14 residues. The CDR3: CASSTGHNTGELFF. Written as DNA, the CDR3 is TGTGCCAGCAGCACAGGACACAACACCGGGGAGCTGTTTTTT.

The chain carries TRBV24-1 and TRBJ2-1; 7 bases align to TRBD2. Germline CDR1 and CDR2: KGHDR and SFDVKD. Unmatched junction bases numbered 5, after V lost 4 bases and J lost 0 bases. The CDR3 contains 16 residues. CDR3 nucleotides: TGTGCCACCAGTGACCTGAGCGGGGCCTCCTACAATGAGCAGTTCTTC. It translates to CATSDLSGASYNEQFF.

The rearrangement links TRBV3-1 (or the pseudogene TRBV3-2) to TRBJ2-1; 10 bases align to TRBD2. V shed 1 base, J shed 8 bases, and the junction held 2 bases outside the gene matches. CDR1 LGHDT and CDR2 YNNKEL come from the germline V gene (reference sequence). The length of the CDR3 is 14 residues. The DNA for the CDR3 is TGTGCCAGCAGCCAAGGAAGCGGGGGGGATGAGCAGTTCTTC. This sequence encodes CASSQGSGGDEQFF.

Only one count was recorded for this clone. Within the sample, other DNA sequences also encode this same CDR3. V usage is TRBV6-5 and J usage is TRBJ1-1; D gene uncertain. CDR3 length: 13 residues. Germline lookup yields CDR1 MNHEY and CDR2 SVGAGI. Trimming removed 0 bases from V and 2 bases from J, with 4 bases in between. CDR3 coding DNA: TGTGCCAGCAGTTACTCTTCTAACACTGAAGCTTTCTTT. Its translation: CASSYSSNTEAFF.

The gene calls are TRBV10-3 and TRBJ1-3; D is unresolved. Germline V gene data show CDR1 as ENHRY and CDR2 as SYGVKD. CDR3 size: 16 residues. Trimming left V 8 bases short and J 0 bases short, with 17 bases between. The CDR3 DNA sequence: TGTGCCATCGGCCAGGCCTGGTCCCCCTCTGGAAACACCATATATTTT. Protein: CAIGQAWSPSGNTIYF.